The 20 T cell receptor beta chains given below trace back to one sample, sequenced in a study of cytomegalovirus exposure and HLA in healthy donors (dated by TCRdb to the late 2010s). Preparation of the library involved the immunoSEQ multiplex PCR assay. A mixture of 60 forward primers for TCR Vbeta segments and 13 reverse primers for TCR Jbeta segments was used in the multiplex PCR. Drawn from immuneACCESS, this table holds only the in-frame rearrangements with V and J called that TCRdb kept. Clones are partly lost; checked studies trace under half to an unresolved V gene and leave the rest unexplained. The table for this sample lists nearly 110,000 clones; about three quarters of them were counted only once. Roughly 6% of the sample is in the top ten clones. What was sequenced was PBMCs. All receptors come from a woman in her fifties or sixties in good health and CMV-seropositive.

CDR3 amino acids: CASSISLTPRNEQFF. The CDR3 region has the DNA TGTGCCAGTAGTATTTCATTGACTCCCCGGAATGAGCAGTTCTTC. This sequence joins TRBV19 and TRBJ2-1; D unclear. CDR1 LNHDA and CDR2 SQIVND come from the germline V gene (reference sequence). This CDR3 spans 15 amino acids. V lost 3 bases and J lost 7, with 16 bases in between.

The V and J genes are TRBV5-4 and TRBJ2-3, with D maybe TRBD2 (6 bases). V lost 0 bases and J 1 base, leaving 12 bases between the germline ends. The CDR3 length is 16 residues. Germline-derived CDR1 and CDR2 are SGHNT and YYREEE (reference sequence). CDR3 DNA sequence: TGTGCCAGCAGCTTGGGGCTAGCGACGGGCACAGATACGCAGTATTTT. It yields the protein CASSLGLATGTDTQYF.

The chain is built from TRBV11-3 and TRBJ2-6; 7 nucleotides line up with TRBD1. V dropped 5 bases and J dropped 2; count of bases not matched to a gene: 3. The CDR3 has 15 residues. The germline V gene encodes CDR1 SGHNT and CDR2 YENEEA. CDR3 loop: CASSPTGAGANVLTF. In DNA, the CDR3 is TGTGCCAGCAGCCCTACAGGGGCTGGGGCCAACGTCCTGACTTTC.

The sample holds a few counts of this clone. The chain has TRBV9 and TRBJ1-2; D remains ambiguous. Germline CDR1 and CDR2: SGDLS and YYNGEE. Trimming pared 0 bases from V and 3 bases from J, leaving 12 bases between. CDR3 length: 15 residues. The CDR3 sequence: CASSVGTRGYYGYTF. CDR3 sequence (DNA): TGTGCCAGCAGCGTAGGGACTCGGGGATACTATGGCTACACCTTC.

The chain is built from TRBV7-3 and TRBJ1-1; D might be TRBD1 (5 bases). With 3 bases removed from V and 6 bases from J, the gap between germline ends came to 11 bases. This CDR3 region has 13 residues. Germline V lookup: CDR1 SGHTA, CDR2 FQGTGA. CDR3 sequence: CASSFGGGSEAFF. The CDR3 DNA reads as TGTGCCAGCAGCTTTGGGGGAGGGTCTGAAGCTTTCTTT. Variable domain in full (rest from reference TRBV7-3 and TRBJ1-1): GAGVSQTPSNKVTEKGKYVELRCDPISGHTALYWYRQSLGQGPEFLIYFQGTGAADDSGLPNDRFFAVRPEGSVSTLKIQRTERGDSAVYLCASSFGGGSEAFFGQGTRLTVV.

This chain uses TRBV5-1 with TRBJ2-1; 8 nucleotides align to TRBD2. The CDR3 has 16 amino acids. The ends lost 0 bases at V and 1 base at J; junction bases unmatched: 3. CDR1 and CDR2 (germline): SGHRS, YFSETQ. This CDR3 is CASSLAGGGSYNEQFF. CDR3 sequence (DNA): TGCGCCAGCAGCTTGGCCGGGGGGGGGTCCTACAATGAGCAGTTCTTC.

This clone has more than one count but fewer than ten. V and J are TRBV7-9 and TRBJ1-3; TRBD1 matches 12 bases. V was pared by 5 bases and J by 1 base, with 3 bases of the junction left unmatched. Germline V gene sequence: CDR1 SEHNR, CDR2 FQNEAQ (reference sequence). CDR3 length: 16 amino acids. As DNA, the CDR3 is TGTGCCAGCAGCAGGGACAGGGGGCTGTCTGGAAACACCATATATTTT. It translates to CASSRDRGLSGNTIYF. The complete variable domain, with remaining parts taken from reference TRBV7-9 and TRBJ1-3, reads DTGVSQNPRHKITKRGQNVTFRCDPISEHNRLYWYRQTLGQGPEFLTYFQNEAQLEKSRLLSDRFSAERPKGSFSTLEIQRTEQGDSAMYLCASSRDRGLSGNTIYFGEGSWLTVV.

V gene TRBV27 combines with J gene TRBJ2-1; 13 bases match TRBD2. CDR1 is MNHEY, CDR2 SMNVEV, per germline (reference sequence). This CDR3 is built from 16 residues. V gave up 5 bases and J gave up 7 bases; unmatched junction bases: 8. The CDR3 nucleotides read TGTGCCAGCAGTCGGGGGGGGACTAGCGGGGTTAATGAGCAGTTCTTC. Translation gives CASSRGGTSGVNEQFF.

This chain connects TRBV2 to TRBJ1-1; tentative D call: TRBD1 (5 bases). The germline CDR1 and CDR2 sequences are SNHLY and FYNNEI. The CDR3 loop spans 18 amino acids. V was shortened by 5 bases and J by 1 base, with 23 bases between the two germline ends. CDR3 bases: TGTGCCAGCAGTTTACTTCCTACCCAGGGTGTCGGGAACACTGAAGCTTTCTTT. Its translation: CASSLLPTQGVGNTEAFF.

V is TRBV5-1 and J is TRBJ2-3; maybe TRBD1 (6 bases). CDR3 size: 17 residues. V was shortened by 4 bases and J by 2 bases, with 20 bases between the two germline ends. Germline CDR1 reads SGHRS; CDR2 reads YFSETQ. The DNA of the CDR3 is TGCGCCAGCAGCCTGGGGCTATCAGGGGCGCCCACAGATACGCAGTATTTT. Its translation: CASSLGLSGAPTDTQYF. Complete variable domain (other parts from reference TRBV5-1 and TRBJ2-3): KAGVTQTPRYLIKTRGQQVTLSCSPISGHRSVSWYQQTPGQGLQFLFEYFSETQRNKGNFPGRFSGRQFSNSRSEMNVSTLELGDSALYLCASSLGLSGAPTDTQYFGPGTRLTVL.

The V call is TRBV7-3, the J call TRBJ2-2; 7 nucleotides agree with TRBD1. Trimming at V came to 1 base and at J to 5 bases, leaving 4 bases not matched to a gene. Germline V lookup: CDR1 SGHTA, CDR2 FQGTGA. The CDR3 extends over 15 amino acids. The CDR3 region is CASSLNPTGTGELFF. In nucleotides, the CDR3 is TGTGCCAGCAGCTTAAACCCGACAGGGACCGGGGAGCTGTTTTTT. The variable domain in full, completed from reference TRBV7-3 and TRBJ2-2, reads GAGVSQTPSNKVTEKGKYVELRCDPISGHTALYWYRQSLGQGPEFLIYFQGTGAADDSGLPNDRFFAVRPEGSVSTLKIQRTERGDSAVYLCASSLNPTGTGELFFGEGSRLTVL.

The V call is TRBV19, the J call TRBJ2-6; maybe TRBD1 (6 bases). V lost 7 bases and J lost 4, with 17 bases in between. This CDR3 comprises 16 residues. CDR1 is LNHDA and CDR2 is SQIVND in the germline V gene (reference sequence). The CDR3 sequence is CASTSLGQLGANVLTF. The CDR3 DNA sequence: TGTGCCAGTACCAGCCTCGGACAGTTAGGGGCCAACGTCCTGACTTTC.

This sequence joins TRBV30 and TRBJ1-2; a possible D gene is TRBD1 (6 bases). CDR1 is GTSNPN, CDR2 SVGIG, per germline (reference sequence). CDR3 length: 11 residues. The V end was cut by 4 bases, the J end by 9 bases, with 12 bases between. This chain's CDR3 is CAWIQGVRYTF. The DNA of the CDR3 is TGTGCCTGGATACAGGGAGTTCGCTACACCTTC.

The rearrangement joins TRBV19 to TRBJ2-7; D remains ambiguous. Germline V lookup: CDR1 LNHDA, CDR2 SQIVND (reference sequence). CDR3 length: 13 amino acids. With 4 bases removed from V and 2 bases from J, the gap between germline ends came to 9 bases. The CDR3 sequence is CASSRAATYEQYF. CDR3 nucleotides: TGTGCCAGTAGTAGGGCAGCTACCTACGAGCAGTACTTC.

The CDR3 loop reads CASSPGGRGPNYEQYF. In nucleotides, the CDR3 is TGTGCCAGCTCGCCTGGGGGCAGGGGGCCTAACTACGAGCAGTACTTC. J is TRBJ2-7 and V is TRBV28; 8 positions agree with TRBD1. V dropped 8 bases and J dropped 3; count of bases not matched to a gene: 15. CDR3 length: 16 amino acids. From germline, CDR1 is MDHEN and CDR2 SYDVKM.

This chain links TRBV5-4 with TRBJ1-6; D is perhaps TRBD1 (5 bases). There are 15 residues in the CDR3. Trimming took off 4 bases at V and 6 bases at J, with 14 bases between the two ends. The germline CDR1 and CDR2 sequences are SGHNT and YYREEE (reference sequence). CDR3 loop: CASSAQGNINSPLHF. In DNA form, the CDR3 reads TGTGCCAGCAGCGCCCAGGGTAATATTAATTCACCCCTCCACTTT.

This clone has only a few counts. The J gene is TRBJ2-7, the V gene TRBV5-6, with 8 positions matching TRBD1. The CDR3 totals 13 residues. V lost 4 bases and J lost 0; bases outside the gene matches: 0. Germline CDR1 reads SGHDT; CDR2 reads YYEEEE. As DNA, the CDR3 is TGTGCCAGCAGCGGGACAGGCTCCTACGAGCAGTACTTC. Its protein product is CASSGTGSYEQYF.

This chain uses TRBV7-2 with TRBJ1-1; 8 bases map to TRBD1. Trimming removed 2 bases from V and 5 bases from J; junction bases left unmatched: 4. Germline CDR1 is SGHTA and CDR2 is FQGNSA. The CDR3 is 14 residues long. CDR3 amino acids: CASSLRQGATEAFF. The CDR3, as DNA: TGTGCCAGCAGCTTACGCCAGGGGGCGACTGAAGCTTTCTTT.

The chain has TRBV14 and TRBJ1-6; no firm D call. CDR1 and CDR2 (germline): SGHDN, FVKESK. The ends were cut back, 2 bases at V and 10 bases at J, with 9 bases in the middle. The CDR3 is 13 residues long. CDR3 coding DNA: TGTGCCAGCAGCCAAACTCTCCAATCACCCCTCCACTTT. It specifies CASSQTLQSPLHF. Variable domain in full (rest from reference TRBV14 and TRBJ1-6): EAGVTQFPSHSVIEKGQTVTLRCDPISGHDNLYWYRRVMGKEIKFLLHFVKESKQDESGMPNNRFLAERTGGTYSTLKVQPAELEDSGVYFCASSQTLQSPLHFGNGTRLTVT.

This clone was counted once. V and J are TRBV7-9 and TRBJ1-1, with D possibly being TRBD1 (6 bases). The V gene lost 1 base and the J gene lost 3 bases, with 12 bases spanning the gap. CDR3 size: 15 residues. Germline V gene data show CDR1 as SEHNR and CDR2 as FQNEAQ (reference sequence). CDR3 protein: CASSLVQGSYTEAFF. In nucleotides, the CDR3 is TGTGCCAGCAGCTTAGTACAGGGATCCTACACTGAAGCTTTCTTT.